The 32 T cell receptor beta chains below were found in one sample sequenced in a study of CD8+ T cells in alopecia areata. RNA extraction was followed by reverse transcription into cDNA, which acted as the sequencing template. Sequencing used immunoSEQ multiplex PCR; TCRdb keeps in-frame clones, though not all of them. Seen here are approximately 180,000 clones, just under 60% observed once, and the top ten hold around 15%. The source was CD4+ T cells sorted from blood, collected at week 0. Receptors were obtained from a human donor with alopecia areata.

The chain employs TRBV2 and TRBJ1-2; possibly TRBD1 for D (6 bases). From germline, CDR1 is SNHLY and CDR2 FYNNEI. Trimming shortened V by 5 bases and J by 4 bases, and 11 bases separated the two germline ends. The CDR3 totals 13 residues. CDR3 residues: CASSSGQLYGYTF. DNA for the CDR3: TGTGCCAGCAGTTCCGGACAGCTCTATGGCTACACCTTC.

V is TRBV4-2 and J is TRBJ1-5; maybe TRBD1 (6 bases). Per germline, CDR1 LGHNA and CDR2 YNFKEQ. CDR3 length: 15 residues. V dropped 0 bases and J dropped 6 bases, with 12 bases sitting between them. The CDR3 region has the DNA TGTGCCAGCAGCCAAGATTACCCAGGGGTTCAGCCCCAGCATTTT. This codes for CASSQDYPGVQPQHF.

About this clone itself: Within the sample, other DNA sequences also encode this same CDR3. V gene TRBV29-1 combines with J gene TRBJ1-1; tentative D call: TRBD1 (6 bases). Trimming stripped 4 bases from V and 0 bases from J, with 9 bases between. The CDR3 totals 13 residues. The germline CDR1 and CDR2 sequences are SQVTM and ANQGSEA. The CDR3 DNA reads as TGCAGCGTTGGGGGGCGCATGAACACTGAAGCTTTCTTT. It yields the protein CSVGGRMNTEAFF.

This chain uses TRBV2 with TRBJ1-6, with a weak D call TRBD1 (5 bases). This CDR3 comprises 12 residues. Trimming stripped 9 bases from V and 8 bases from J, with 11 bases between. The germline V gene encodes CDR1 SNHLY and CDR2 FYNNEI. In DNA form, the CDR3 reads TGTGCCAGACGACGGGGGGATTCACCCCTCCACTTT. Translating gives CARRRGDSPLHF.

The chain employs TRBV30 and TRBJ2-1, with D hard to call. Trimming pared 2 bases from V and 7 bases from J, leaving 12 bases between. Germline assignment: CDR1 GTSNPN and CDR2 SVGIG (reference sequence). The CDR3 runs 13 residues. The CDR3 loop is CAWSRLLKNEQFF. In DNA, the CDR3 is TGTGCCTGGAGTCGGCTATTGAAAAATGAGCAGTTCTTC.

This chain connects TRBV23-1 to TRBJ1-1; D gene uncertain. TRBV23-1 is marked as an open reading frame, function uncertain. Trimming stripped 4 bases from V and 5 bases from J, with 5 bases between. The CDR3 length is 11 residues. CDR3 residues: CASSLGTEAFF. The CDR3 DNA reads TGCGCCAGCAGTCTTGGGACTGAAGCTTTCTTT.

In this sample, this clone turned up a few times. The chain is built from TRBV7-2 and TRBJ2-3, with D hard to call. CDR1 SGHTA and CDR2 FQGNSA come from the germline V gene. V lost 7 bases and J 6 bases, leaving 8 bases between the germline ends. The CDR3 is 11 amino acids. The CDR3 DNA is TGTGCCAGCACCCCCCGGGATACGCAGTATTTT. This encodes CASTPRDTQYF. Full variable domain (remainder filled in from reference TRBV7-2 and TRBJ2-3): GAGVSQSPSNKVTEKGKDVELRCDPISGHTALYWYRQSLGQGLEFLIYFQGNSAPDKSGLPSDRFSAERTGGSVSTLTIQRTQQEDSAVYLCASTPRDTQYFGPGTRLTVL.

The gene calls are TRBV10-3 and TRBJ1-1; 7 nucleotides agree with TRBD1. Germline V lookup: CDR1 ENHRY, CDR2 SYGVKD. The CDR3 extends over 15 amino acids. The junction had 9 bases not matched to a gene; V was cut back by 6 bases and J by 2 bases. The CDR3 protein is CAIRYGQEANTEAFF. CDR3 sequence (DNA): TGTGCCATCAGATACGGACAGGAGGCCAACACTGAAGCTTTCTTT.

This chain connects TRBV2 to TRBJ1-5; 11 nucleotides match TRBD1. Germline V lookup: CDR1 SNHLY, CDR2 FYNNEI. Losses at the gene ends were 4 bases for V and 7 bases for J; bases not matched to a gene: 6. The CDR3 loop spans 15 amino acids. The CDR3 sequence: CASSGGQGAGQPQHF. The CDR3 DNA reads as TGTGCCAGCAGTGGAGGACAGGGGGCAGGACAGCCCCAGCATTTT.

This clone was counted only a few times. The rearrangement joins TRBV10-3 to TRBJ2-4; 7 bases line up with TRBD1. The CDR3 covers 14 residues. J gave up 4 bases and V 7 bases, and 7 bases lay outside the gene matches. Germline CDR1 reads ENHRY; CDR2 reads SYGVKD. The CDR3 sequence is CAIKPGQTKNIQYF. Written as DNA, the CDR3 is TGTGCCATCAAACCGGGACAGACTAAAAACATTCAGTACTTC.

The V gene is TRBV10-3, the J gene TRBJ2-5; TRBD2 matches 8 bases. This CDR3 comprises 18 residues. V lost 3 bases to trimming and J lost 2 bases; unmatched junction nucleotides: 14. CDR1 and CDR2 from the germline V gene are ENHRY and SYGVKD. DNA of the CDR3: TGTGCCATCAGTGACGGGAGCGGGGGCCCTATGAGACAAGAGACCCAGTACTTC. It codes for CAISDGSGGPMRQETQYF.

V is TRBV29-1 and J is TRBJ1-6; D not resolved. This CDR3 is 13 amino acids long. Germline CDR1 reads SQVTM; CDR2 reads ANQGSEA. The V end lost 7 bases, the J end lost 6 bases, and 13 bases lay between the germline ends. CDR3 sequence: CSAATTVNSPLHF. CDR3 bases: TGCAGCGCTGCCACCACGGTTAATTCACCCCTCCACTTT.

The V and J genes are TRBV18 and TRBJ2-7, with D maybe TRBD2 (6 bases). The ends were cut back, 3 bases at V and 6 bases at J, with 15 bases in the middle. The CDR3 loop spans 14 amino acids. The germline CDR1 and CDR2 sequences are KGHSH and LQKENI. The CDR3 DNA reads as TGTGCCAGCTCACCTTTGGGGGGAGTAGGCGAGCAGTACTTC. Residues: CASSPLGGVGEQYF.

The chain has TRBV4-1 and TRBJ1-1; TRBD1 is a possible D gene (5 bases). The germline gives CDR1 MGHRA, CDR2 YSYEKL. CDR3 length: 14 residues. Trimming shortened V by 4 bases and J by 10 bases, and 19 bases separated the two germline ends. CDR3 amino acids: CASSLPGTAPVAFF. The CDR3 nucleotides are TGCGCCAGCAGCCTACCCGGGACGGCTCCGGTAGCTTTCTTT.

To note about this clone: The sample has other DNA sequences that encode this CDR3 too. This chain connects TRBV29-1 to TRBJ2-5; D gene uncertain. The CDR3 is 11 residues long. CDR1 and CDR2 from the germline V gene are SQVTM and ANQGSEA. The germline V and J ends were trimmed by 3 bases and 1 base, with 3 bases remaining between them. This chain's CDR3 is CSVDSQETQYF. Written as DNA, the CDR3 is TGCAGCGTTGACAGCCAAGAGACCCAGTACTTC.

The rearrangement links TRBV25-1 to TRBJ1-2, with TRBD1 as a possible D gene (6 bases). Trimming removed 4 bases at V and 6 bases at J, with 9 bases between. This CDR3 region has 12 residues. Germline values: CDR1 MGHDK, CDR2 SYGVNS. CDR3 sequence reads: CASSGYRDGYTF. The CDR3 region has the DNA TGTGCCAGCAGTGGGTACAGGGATGGCTACACCTTC.

The table lists this clone with many counts. This chain joins TRBV6-5 and TRBJ1-2, with D possibly TRBD1 on 5 matching bases. The CDR3 totals 13 residues. CDR1 MNHEY and CDR2 SVGAGI come from the germline V gene. Trimming removed 4 bases from V and 6 bases from J, with 12 bases in between. The chain's CDR3 is CASSLRGWDGYTF. The CDR3, as DNA: TGTGCCAGCAGTTTGAGGGGTTGGGATGGCTACACCTTC.

This clone occurred a few times. One junction end does not reproduce the germline sequence, and a read error may be involved. The rearrangement joins TRBV25-1 to TRBJ2-5; D may correspond to TRBD1 or TRBD2 (5 bases each). The CDR3 extends over 14 amino acids. The germline V gene encodes CDR1 MGHDK and CDR2 SYGVNS. The CDR3 protein is CASSEWGNQETQYF. The CDR3 DNA follows: TGTGCCAGCAGTGAATGGGGGAACCAGGAGACCCAGTACTTC. The full variable domain, completed using reference TRBV25-1 and TRBJ2-5, is EADIYQTPRYLVIGTGKKITLECSQTMGHDKMYWYQQDPGMELHLIHYSYGVNSTEKGDLSSESTVSRIRTEHFPLTLESARPSHTSQYLCASSEWGNQETQYFGPGTRLLVL.

The sample holds a few counts of this clone. The genes are TRBV29-1 and TRBJ1-1; TRBD1 is a possible D gene (6 bases). CDR1 is SQVTM, CDR2 ANQGSEA, per germline. The CDR3 length is 13 residues. Trimming took 4 bases from V and 3 from J, leaving 12 bases between them. The CDR3 DNA sequence: TGCAGCGTTGCAACAGGGAGCTACACTGAAGCTTTCTTT. Encoded protein: CSVATGSYTEAFF.

This chain uses TRBV7-6 with TRBJ1-4; the D is unclear. The CDR3 covers 14 residues. Per germline, CDR1 SGHVS and CDR2 FNYEAQ. The germline V and J ends were trimmed by 1 base and 5 bases, with 8 bases remaining between them. CDR3 bases: TGTGCCAGCAGCTTAGGGACGGGGAATGAAAAACTGTTTTTT. Translating it yields CASSLGTGNEKLFF. Full variable domain (rest looked up from reference TRBV7-6 and TRBJ1-4): GAGVSQSPRYKVTKRGQDVALRCDPISGHVSLYWYRQALGQGPEFLTYFNYEAQQDKSGLPNDRFSAERPEGSISTLTIQRTEQRDSAMYRCASSLGTGNEKLFFGSGTQLSVL.

This chain links TRBV11-3 with TRBJ2-5; no clear D gene. With 5 bases removed from V and 2 bases from J, the gap between germline ends came to 6 bases. The CDR3 has 12 residues. Germline assignment: CDR1 SGHNT and CDR2 YENEEA. CDR3 amino acids: CASSPNQETQYF. The CDR3 DNA reads TGTGCCAGCAGCCCGAATCAAGAGACCCAGTACTTC.

J is TRBJ2-3 and V is TRBV6-6; D remains unclear. V lost 3 bases, J lost 6 bases, and 4 bases lay in between. This CDR3 spans 11 amino acids. Germline-derived CDR1 and CDR2 are MNHNY and SVGAGI (reference sequence). The CDR3 DNA reads TGTGCCAGCAGTTATGAGGATACGCAGTATTTT. It codes for CASSYEDTQYF.

This chain links TRBV4-1 with TRBJ1-1, with a possible D match to TRBD1 (5 bases). Germline V gene data show CDR1 as MGHRA and CDR2 as YSYEKL. CDR3 length equals 14 residues. With 8 bases removed from V and 1 base from J, the gap between germline ends came to 14 bases. The CDR3 nucleotides read TGCGCCAGCGCTGCTCCGGGACGGAACACTGAAGCTTTCTTT. It codes for CASAAPGRNTEAFF.

V and J are TRBV6-1 and TRBJ1-1, with TRBD1 as a possible D gene (6 bases). The CDR3 totals 14 residues. V was cut by 9 bases and J by 1 base, with 15 bases left in between. CDR1 and CDR2 (germline): MNHNS, SASEGT. This CDR3 reads CASNRAVGNTEAFF. The CDR3 nucleotides read TGTGCCAGTAACAGGGCGGTGGGGAACACTGAAGCTTTCTTT.

The V and J genes are TRBV5-1 and TRBJ2-3, with 9 bases lining up with TRBD2. V shed 4 bases, J shed 0 bases, and the junction held 3 bases outside the gene matches. CDR1 is SGHRS, CDR2 YFSETQ, per germline. This CDR3 has 15 amino acids. The CDR3 DNA reads as TGCGCCAGCAGCCACGCGGGGGGGAGCACAGATACGCAGTATTTT. It specifies CASSHAGGSTDTQYF.

The rearrangement joins TRBV7-7 to TRBJ2-7, with TRBD1 identical over 7 bases. The germline CDR1 and CDR2 sequences are SSHAT and FNYEAQ (reference sequence). The CDR3 length is 14 residues. The trim removed 5 bases at V and 2 bases at J, leaving 6 bases unmatched. The CDR3 DNA is TGTGCCAGCAGCCGGGACAGCTCAACCTACGAGCAGTACTTC. It is translated as CASSRDSSTYEQYF.

As to this clone: The identical CDR3 is also encoded by other nucleotide sequences in the sample. The V and J genes are TRBV29-1 and TRBJ1-1, with unresolved D. Germline CDR1 and CDR2: SQVTM and ANQGSEA. Trimming took 3 bases from V and 5 from J, leaving 7 bases between them. The CDR3 is 11 residues long. CDR3 in amino acids: CSVDLGTEAFF. CDR3 DNA: TGCAGCGTTGACCTTGGGACTGAAGCTTTCTTT.

This clone has a handful of counts. The chain joins TRBV19 to TRBJ2-2, with a weak D call TRBD1 (5 bases). V was shortened by 5 bases and J by 6 bases, with 10 bases between the two germline ends. This CDR3 comprises 13 residues. Germline lookup yields CDR1 LNHDA and CDR2 SQIVND (reference sequence). As DNA, the CDR3 is TGTGCCAGTAGTGGGGCAAGAGCCGGGGAGCTGTTTTTT. Amino acids: CASSGARAGELFF.

This clone was seen more than once but under ten times. The chain combines TRBV29-1 with TRBJ2-5, with a tentative D call TRBD1 (6 bases). The V gene's germline CDR1 is SQVTM and CDR2 ANQGSEA. CDR3 length equals 16 residues. Deletions cut 0 bases from V and 7 bases from J, with 21 bases between. The CDR3 coding sequence is TGCAGCGTTGAAGATGTAGGAAACAGGGTGGATTGGACCCAGTACTTC. Protein sequence: CSVEDVGNRVDWTQYF.

The gene calls are TRBV5-6 and TRBJ1-1; D is unclear. V lost 4 bases, J lost 1 base, and 8 bases lay in between. This CDR3 is built from 13 residues. Germline loops: CDR1 SGHDT, CDR2 YYEEEE. The CDR3 nucleotides are TGTGCCAGCAGCGAGACACCGAACACTGAAGCTTTCTTT. Translation: CASSETPNTEAFF.

The chain combines TRBV18 with TRBJ1-5; TRBD1 agrees at 9 bases. CDR1 is KGHSH, CDR2 LQKENI, per germline. CDR3 length: 16 residues. The trim removed 4 bases at V and 3 bases at J, leaving 7 bases unmatched. The CDR3 sequence: CASSRDRVGNNQPQHF. The CDR3 coding sequence is TGTGCCAGCTCACGGGACAGGGTGGGCAACAATCAGCCCCAGCATTTT.

This clone was found a few times. The chain employs TRBV7-9 and TRBJ2-1; 7 bases match TRBD1. The CDR3 is made up of 13 amino acids. Germline V gene lookup returns CDR1 SEHNR and CDR2 FQNEAQ (reference sequence). V was clipped by 4 bases and J by 6 bases; unmatched bases: 3. CDR3: CASSSTGVNEQFF. The CDR3 DNA reads TGTGCCAGCAGCTCCACAGGGGTCAATGAGCAGTTCTTC.